The 27 T cell receptor beta chains reported below all come from one sample, sequenced in a study of blood T cell repertoires in COVID-19. Assay: immunoSEQ multiplex PCR; the TCRdb copy retains only in-frame clones and omits some. The sample shows roughly 72,000 clones, 90% of them seen only once. The sequenced sample was peripheral blood. These receptors came from a human donor in a cohort sampled during active COVID-19.

The sample holds many counts of this clone. The genes are TRBV6-1 and TRBJ2-7; D is perhaps TRBD1 (6 bases). Germline CDR1 reads MNHNS; CDR2 reads SASEGT. The V end was cut by 2 bases, the J end by 5 bases, with 25 bases between. CDR3 size: 18 residues. In DNA form, the CDR3 reads TGTGCCAGCAGTGAACCTTACGACCGGGACACACCTACTGACGAGCAGTACTTC. It specifies CASSEPYDRDTPTDEQYF.

This chain connects TRBV7-2 to TRBJ1-2; D may be TRBD1 (5 bases). This CDR3 has 16 residues. From germline, CDR1 is SGHTA and CDR2 FQGNSA. With 3 bases removed from V and 4 bases from J, the gap between germline ends came to 18 bases. Here the CDR3 DNA reads TGTGCCAGCAGCTTGACAGAAGCTCCCTCCCTCTATGGCTACACCTTC. This gives the protein CASSLTEAPSLYGYTF.

The chain links TRBV5-1 to TRBJ1-4; D possibly corresponds to TRBD1 (6 bases). The CDR3 extends over 15 amino acids. The V end was cut by 4 bases, the J end by 7 bases, with 17 bases between. Germline V lookup: CDR1 SGHRS, CDR2 YFSETQ. The CDR3 nucleotides read TGCGCCAGCAGCAGGCGACAGGACCCCGGTGAAAAACTGTTTTTT. Its protein product is CASSRRQDPGEKLFF.

The genes are TRBV5-4 and TRBJ2-7; TRBD2 agrees at 8 bases. V shed 3 bases, J shed 2 bases, and the junction held 7 bases outside the gene matches. There are 15 residues in the CDR3. Germline V gene sequence: CDR1 SGHNT, CDR2 YYREEE (reference sequence). The CDR3 region has the DNA TGTGCCAGCAGCTCGAATAGCGGGGTAGCCTACGAGCAGTACTTC. Translating it yields CASSSNSGVAYEQYF.

The genes are TRBV7-8 and TRBJ2-3, with TRBD2 identical over 14 bases. Germline values: CDR1 SGHVS, CDR2 FQNEAQ. The CDR3 loop spans 17 amino acids. Unmatched junction bases numbered 4, after V lost 0 bases and J lost 5 bases. The CDR3 DNA reads as TGTGCCAGCAGCTTAGCGCAGACTAGCGGGGGGGTAGATACGCAGTATTTT. Its protein is CASSLAQTSGGVDTQYF.

V and J are TRBV19 and TRBJ2-3; 8 nucleotides align to TRBD2. The CDR3 loop spans 16 amino acids. The ends lost 5 bases at V and 2 bases at J; junction bases unmatched: 9. Germline CDR1 is LNHDA and CDR2 is SQIVND (reference sequence). Here the CDR3 DNA reads TGTGCCAGTAGTCGGCAGACTAGCGCCCCCACAGATACGCAGTATTTT. Translation: CASSRQTSAPTDTQYF.

The chain carries TRBV5-1 and TRBJ1-4; possible D gene TRBD1, 5 bases. This CDR3 contains 14 residues. Trimming took off 4 bases at V and 0 bases at J, with 7 bases between the two ends. The germline CDR1 and CDR2 sequences are SGHRS and YFSETQ. In nucleotides, the CDR3 is TGCGCCAGCAGCGTGACAGCAACTAATGAAAAACTGTTTTTT. It codes for CASSVTATNEKLFF.

The chain carries TRBV12-3 or TRBV12-4 and TRBJ1-1; perhaps TRBD1 as D (5 bases). The V and J ends lost 7 bases and 11 bases respectively, with 17 bases between them. The CDR3 consists of 12 residues. The CDR3 protein is CASTTAGLPAFF. The DNA of the CDR3 is TGTGCCAGCACCACAGCGGGACTTCCGGCTTTCTTT.

The CDR3 is CASSYSSGGNTDTQYF. CDR3 bases: TGTGCCAGCAGTTACTCTAGCGGGGGAAACACAGATACGCAGTATTTT. The V call is TRBV6-5, the J call TRBJ2-3, with 9 nucleotides matching TRBD2. V lost 0 bases to trimming and J lost 2 bases; unmatched junction nucleotides: 3. This CDR3 is built from 16 residues. CDR1 and CDR2 from the germline V gene are MNHEY and SVGAGI.

The gene calls are TRBV6-5 and TRBJ2-1, with 12 bases lining up with TRBD2. The CDR3 consists of 15 residues. The ends lost 4 bases at V and 10 bases at J; junction bases unmatched: 8. Germline CDR1 reads MNHEY; CDR2 reads SVGAGI. Written as DNA, the CDR3 is TGTGCCAGCAGTTTACTAGCGGGGGGAACCAGGGAGCAGTTCTTC. This translates into CASSLLAGGTREQFF.

The chain has TRBV29-1 and TRBJ2-3, with D possibly being TRBD1 (5 bases). V lost 2 bases and J 3 bases, leaving 15 bases between the germline ends. CDR3 length: 15 amino acids. Germline values: CDR1 SQVTM, CDR2 ANQGSEA. Here the CDR3 reads CSVERGGYKTDTQYF. The DNA for the CDR3 is TGCAGCGTTGAAAGGGGTGGTTATAAGACAGATACGCAGTATTTT.

The chain recombines TRBV18 with TRBJ1-4, with D tentatively TRBD1 (5 bases). The CDR3 totals 16 residues. The germline V and J ends were trimmed by 6 bases and 1 base, with 15 bases remaining between them. Germline V lookup: CDR1 KGHSH, CDR2 LQKENI. The CDR3 spells CASSQRQTVTNEKLFF. In nucleotides, the CDR3 is TGTGCCAGCTCTCAAAGACAGACTGTAACTAATGAAAAACTGTTTTTT.

The chain joins TRBV28 to TRBJ2-3; 7 bases align to TRBD2. This CDR3 spans 14 amino acids. From germline, CDR1 is MDHEN and CDR2 SYDVKM. V dropped 5 bases and J dropped 4; count of bases not matched to a gene: 6. The CDR3 region is CASSRGRASDTQYF. In DNA, the CDR3 is TGTGCCAGCAGTAGAGGGAGGGCCTCAGATACGCAGTATTTT. Using reference TRBV28 and TRBJ2-3 for the parts outside the CDR3, the full variable domain is DVKVTQSSRYLVKRTGEKVFLECVQDMDHENMFWYRQDPGLGLRLIYFSYDVKMKEKGDIPEGYSVSREKKERFSLILESASTNQTSMYLCASSRGRASDTQYFGPGTRLTVL.

About this clone itself: A read error may account for a junction end that differs from germline. The rearrangement joins TRBV6-1 to TRBJ2-5; no firm D call. The CDR3 loop spans 13 amino acids. Germline-derived CDR1 and CDR2 are MNHNS and SASEGT. CDR3 region: CASSEASREAQYF. The CDR3 DNA reads as TGTGCCAGCAGTGAAGCTTCCCGAGAGGCCCAGTACTTC.

This clone has only one observation. The rearrangement uses TRBV28 and TRBJ1-5; D is unclear. The length of the CDR3 is 16 residues. The ends were cut back, 6 bases at V and 2 bases at J, with 17 bases in the middle. Per the germline V gene, CDR1 is MDHEN and CDR2 is SYDVKM. Here the CDR3 DNA reads TGTGCCAGCAGGTCCGTGCGGCGAGGAGGCAATCAGCCCCAGCATTTT. This translates into CASRSVRRGGNQPQHF.

The chain has TRBV6-6 and TRBJ2-1; 7 nucleotides align to TRBD2. V was clipped by 2 bases and J by 9 bases; unmatched bases: 4. There are 13 residues in the CDR3. Germline V gene lookup returns CDR1 MNHNY and CDR2 SVGAGI (reference sequence). The CDR3 DNA follows: TGTGCCAGCAGTTACACTAGCGTAGCTGAGCAGTTCTTC. This gives the protein CASSYTSVAEQFF.

The chain joins TRBV4-1 to TRBJ2-7, with D tentatively TRBD2 (6 bases). CDR3 length: 16 residues. V lost 0 bases and J 2 bases, leaving 14 bases between the germline ends. The germline CDR1 and CDR2 sequences are MGHRA and YSYEKL. The CDR3 sequence is CASSQDPGEPTYEQYF. CDR3 nucleotide sequence: TGCGCCAGCAGCCAAGATCCGGGGGAGCCCACCTACGAGCAGTACTTC.

The J gene is TRBJ2-1, the V gene TRBV5-1; maybe TRBD1 (8 bases). With 4 bases removed from V and 6 bases from J, the gap between germline ends came to 17 bases. The CDR3 is made up of 15 amino acids. CDR1 SGHRS and CDR2 YFSETQ come from the germline V gene. The CDR3 coding sequence is TGCGCCAGCAGCGACCGGACAGGGAGGGTCAATGAGCAGTTCTTC. Protein sequence: CASSDRTGRVNEQFF.

V usage is TRBV10-1 and J usage is TRBJ1-1, with 8 nucleotides matching TRBD1. V shed 4 bases and J 1 base; nucleotides not matched to a gene: 11. Looked up from germline, CDR1 is WNHNN and CDR2 is SYGVQD (reference sequence). This CDR3 spans 17 amino acids. The CDR3 nucleotides are TGCGCCAGCAGTGGGGTGACAGGGGCCGACTCGAACACTGAAGCTTTCTTT. Protein sequence: CASSGVTGADSNTEAFF.

The chain is built from TRBV18 and TRBJ2-7; 14 bases line up with TRBD2. V shed 3 bases and J 7 bases; nucleotides not matched to a gene: 14. CDR1 is KGHSH and CDR2 is LQKENI in the germline V gene. CDR3 length: 18 amino acids. The CDR3 sequence is CASSPPGLAGATRWEQYF. The CDR3 DNA reads as TGTGCCAGCTCACCCCCGGGACTAGCGGGAGCCACACGATGGGAGCAGTACTTC.

The V call is TRBV11-2, the J call TRBJ2-6, with 9 bases fitting TRBD2. V was pared by 5 bases and J by 0 bases, with 11 bases of the junction left unmatched. The germline V gene encodes CDR1 SGHAT and CDR2 FQNNGV. The CDR3 spans 19 residues. The CDR3 reads CASSQVTSGLYSGANVLTF. The DNA for the CDR3 is TGTGCCAGCAGCCAAGTGACTAGCGGATTATACTCTGGGGCCAACGTCCTGACTTTC.

This clone was recorded only once. The CDR3 spells CASSLVQNTEAFF. The CDR3 DNA reads TGTGCCAGCAGCTTAGTACAAAACACTGAAGCTTTCTTT. This chain uses TRBV11-2 with TRBJ1-1, with no clear D. The CDR3 loop spans 13 amino acids. V lost 1 base and J lost 2, with 5 bases in between. Germline V CDR1 and CDR2: SGHAT, FQNNGV.

V is TRBV5-4 and J is TRBJ2-1; 7 bases match TRBD2. This CDR3 is built from 14 residues. Per the germline V gene, CDR1 is SGHNT and CDR2 is YYREEE (reference sequence). Trimming removed 3 bases from V and 4 bases from J; junction bases left unmatched: 4. The CDR3 sequence: CASSSVGGYNEQFF. CDR3 bases: TGTGCCAGCAGCTCGGTGGGAGGGTACAATGAGCAGTTCTTC. Supplemented by reference TRBV5-4 and TRBJ2-1, the full variable domain reads ETGVTQSPTHLIKTRGQQVTLRCSSQSGHNTVSWYQQALGQGPQFIFQYYREEENGRGNFPPRFSGLQFPNYSSELNVNALELDDSALYLCASSSVGGYNEQFFGPGTRLTVL.

The CDR3 loop is CASSELAGVGTDTQYF. The CDR3 nucleotides read TGCGCCAGCAGTGAACTAGCGGGAGTGGGTACAGATACGCAGTATTTT. The genes are TRBV10-1 and TRBJ2-3; TRBD2 aligns across 11 bases. With V trimmed by 3 bases and J by 3 bases, 5 bases remained unmatched. Per germline, CDR1 WNHNN and CDR2 SYGVQD (reference sequence). CDR3 length: 16 amino acids.

The count of this clone is one. The chain uses TRBV15 and TRBJ2-7; TRBD1 matches 8 bases. The CDR3 runs to 16 residues. Trimming took 4 bases from V and 3 from J; bases not matched to a gene: 11. Germline V gives CDR1 LNHNV, CDR2 YYDKDF (reference sequence). This CDR3 is CATSNRFRGRLYEQYF. The CDR3 DNA sequence: TGTGCCACCAGCAACCGATTCAGGGGGCGTCTCTACGAGCAGTACTTC.

This chain uses TRBV4-2 with TRBJ2-1, with D possibly matching TRBD2 (6 bases). CDR1 is LGHNA, CDR2 YNFKEQ, per germline. The germline V and J ends were trimmed by 1 base and 6 bases, with 16 bases remaining between them. The CDR3 spans 16 residues. CDR3 sequence: CASSQGRDGSFNEQFF. In DNA form, the CDR3 reads TGTGCCAGCAGCCAAGGTAGGGACGGGAGCTTCAATGAGCAGTTCTTC.

This chain links TRBV19 with TRBJ2-2, with D uncertain. Germline lookup yields CDR1 LNHDA and CDR2 SQIVND (reference sequence). V lost 6 bases and J 7 bases, leaving 12 bases between the germline ends. The CDR3 contains 13 residues. The CDR3, as DNA: TGTGCCAGTAGCCCTACCGCAGGCGGGGAGCTGTTTTTT. It is translated as CASSPTAGGELFF.